Included here is one TCR beta chain sequence, with context. Which antigen it targets is not known. No base quality values were provided; no much bigger clone lies one nucleotide off. Whole blood was collected in K2EDTA tubes by collaborating institutions according to the institutions' own protocols. For TCRbeta analysis, collaborators shipped samples in one of three forms: frozen whole blood, isolated PBMCs, or DNA extracted from either of those sample types. The data derive from a study of blood T cell repertoires in COVID-19 (dated by TCRdb to the early 2020s). Some background on the complete study: Samples covering the acute and convalescent phases of COVID-19 were provided by collaborators in the United States, Italy and Spain. Where available, HLA class I and class II types were taken from metadata supplied by the sample provider and were not determined by assay-based typing. The dataset comprised deeply sampled blood TCRbeta repertoires from subjects exposed to, actively infected with, or recovered from COVID-19. The prospective study material was composed of cDNA or gDNA derived from T cells, B-cell-depleted T cells, or PBMCs. A freely available public database, intended as a resource for researchers studying the immune response to SARS-CoV-2, is where the repertoires were released. A de-identified subject ID, COVID-19 status, age in years and sex were almost always included in the sample metadata. The samples were drawn from the first 160 participants of the ongoing ImmuneRACE study and from 1,200 or so subjects provided by 6 global collaborators. Points the paper makes about the study in general: How much clinical and demographic metadata was included differed by source and by participant, and the metadata was provided uncurated.

The immunoSEQ Assay, a bias-controlled multiplex PCR, was used to amplify TCRbeta CDR3 regions from genomic DNA. The published analysis was carried out like this. The number of nucleated cells in each sample was estimated by amplification of reference gene primers within the assay. To quantify the absolute abundance of each unique TCRbeta CDR3 rearrangement, sequence reads were collapsed and filtered. Productive Simpson clonality was computed per sample as the square root of Simpson's diversity index over productive rearrangements. TCRdb obtained this table from immuneACCESS and retained in-frame rearrangements with V and J assigned. These tables miss some clones; where compared with another copy, unresolved V genes account for less than half of the shortfall, and the remainder is unexplained. V and J calls and clone size are those listed in that table; D and trimming were worked out from the DNA. The sample yields roughly 200,000 clones; about 85% were counted once. The ten largest clones capture just under 8.5% of the sample.

V has 6 bases trimmed and J has 2 bases trimmed; junction bases matching no gene number 5. From cysteine to phenylalanine, the CDR3 is 15 amino acids long. Kept here is only the CDR3 DNA, which spans 45 bases and is read in frame from base 1. CDR1 and CDR2 are drawn from the germline V gene: SGHTA, FQGTGA. The sample comprised peripheral blood. This TCR was recovered from a woman in her fifties or sixties with acute or convalescent COVID-19. This chain is built from TRBV7-3 and TRBJ2-5; the central 11 bases match TRBD2. The DNA is as follows: TGTGCCAGCAGTTTTAGCGGGAGGGTACAAGAGACCCAGTACTTC. Protein translation: CASSFSGRVQETQYF.